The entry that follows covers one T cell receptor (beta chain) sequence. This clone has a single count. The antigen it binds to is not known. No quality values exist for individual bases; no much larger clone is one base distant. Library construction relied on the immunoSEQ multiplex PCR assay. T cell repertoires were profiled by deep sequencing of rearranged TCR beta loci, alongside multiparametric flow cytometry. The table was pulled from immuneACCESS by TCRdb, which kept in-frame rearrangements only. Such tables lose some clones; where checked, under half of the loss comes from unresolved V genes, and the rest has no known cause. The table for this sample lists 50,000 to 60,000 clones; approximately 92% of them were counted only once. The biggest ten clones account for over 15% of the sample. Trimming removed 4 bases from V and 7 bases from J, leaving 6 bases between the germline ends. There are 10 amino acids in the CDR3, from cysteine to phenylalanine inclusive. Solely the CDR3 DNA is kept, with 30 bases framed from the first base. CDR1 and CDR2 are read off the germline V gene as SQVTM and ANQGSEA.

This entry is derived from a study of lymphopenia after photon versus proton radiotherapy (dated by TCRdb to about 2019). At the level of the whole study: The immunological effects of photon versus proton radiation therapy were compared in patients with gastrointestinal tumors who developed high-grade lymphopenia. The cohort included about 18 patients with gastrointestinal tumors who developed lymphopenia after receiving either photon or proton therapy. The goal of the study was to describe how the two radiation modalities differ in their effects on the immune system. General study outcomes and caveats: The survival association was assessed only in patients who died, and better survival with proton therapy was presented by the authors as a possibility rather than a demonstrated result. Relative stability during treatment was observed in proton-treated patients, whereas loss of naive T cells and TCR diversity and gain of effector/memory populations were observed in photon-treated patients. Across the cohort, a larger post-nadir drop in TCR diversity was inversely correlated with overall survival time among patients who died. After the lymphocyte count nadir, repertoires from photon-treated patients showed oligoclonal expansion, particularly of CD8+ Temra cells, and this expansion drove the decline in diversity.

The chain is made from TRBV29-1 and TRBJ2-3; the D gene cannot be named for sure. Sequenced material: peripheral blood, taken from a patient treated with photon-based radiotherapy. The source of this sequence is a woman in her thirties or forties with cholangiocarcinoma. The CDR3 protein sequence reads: CSVGGNTQYF. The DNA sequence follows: TGCAGCGTTGGTGGAAATACGCAGTATTTT.